This T cell receptor (beta chain) was documented in a study of PD-1 blockade in classical Hodgkin lymphoma. Overall study results and limits: Why repertoires differed is undefined; disease activity or prior therapy possibly contributed. Diminished baseline TCR diversity has been reported in newly diagnosed patients relative to healthy donors.

The time point was: newly diagnosed, previously untreated cHL patient sample. Acting as the comparison were PBMCs from newly diagnosed, untreated classical Hodgkin lymphoma. The table came from immunoSEQ multiplex PCR; TCRdb's copy has only in-frame clones and leaves some out. The data hold 15,000 to 20,000 clones, with about 90% observed a single time. For this clone: As yet, its antigen is unknown. Compared with germline, one end of the junction differs, possibly owing to a read error.

CDR3 length: 12 residues. CDR1 and CDR2 (germline): GTSNPN, SVGIG (reference sequence). The sequence came from a human donor with classical Hodgkin lymphoma. The sequencing sample was made of peripheral blood mononuclear cells (PBMCs). The chain recombines TRBV30 with TRBJ1-1; D remains unclear. The DNA for the CDR3 is TGTGTCTGGAGTGACTGGGGAACTGAAGCTTTCTTT. Translating it yields CVWSDWGTEAFF.